The 21 T cell receptor beta chains listed next were all sequenced from one sample in a study of cytomegalovirus exposure and HLA in healthy donors. In the PCR, 60 Vbeta and 13 Jbeta primers were used. Some clones are missing from TCRdb's copy, which holds only in-frame ones; the method was immunoSEQ multiplex PCR. The sample consists of 85,000 to 100,000 clones, roughly three fifths of them appearing once. Sequencing input: PBMCs. All receptors come from a woman in her 30s in good health and CMV-seronegative.

This clone was detected a few times. V usage is TRBV7-3 and J usage is TRBJ2-2, with 12 bases fitting TRBD2. J was trimmed by 5 bases and V by 4 bases; bases with no gene match: 2. Per the germline V gene, CDR1 is SGHTA and CDR2 is FQGTGA. The CDR3 has 15 amino acids. The CDR3, as DNA: TGTGCCAGCAGCTCACTAGCGGGAGGAACCGGGGAGCTGTTTTTT. Translating gives CASSSLAGGTGELFF.

The CDR3 coding sequence is TGTGCCATCAGTGATTCAGGTAGCAATCAGCCCCAGCATTTT. Translation: CAISDSGSNQPQHF. The chain recombines TRBV10-3 with TRBJ1-5; D is ambiguous. Germline values: CDR1 ENHRY, CDR2 SYGVKD. The CDR3 is made up of 14 amino acids. Trimming removed 3 bases at V and 0 bases at J, with 6 bases between.

This clone was detected a few times. J is TRBJ2-6 and V is TRBV5-4; 8 bases line up with TRBD1. This CDR3 region has 17 residues. Germline V gene sequence: CDR1 SGHNT, CDR2 YYREEE (reference sequence). V trimming: 4 bases; J trimming: 0 bases; junction bases outside the gene matches: 6. CDR3 coding DNA: TGTGCCAGCAGCCCCGGGACAGGCCGCTCTGGGGCCAACGTCCTGACTTTC. Protein: CASSPGTGRSGANVLTF.

The chain has TRBV2 and TRBJ1-5, with D perhaps matching TRBD1 (5 bases). Germline CDR1 reads SNHLY; CDR2 reads FYNNEI. V lost 1 base and J lost 6, with 10 bases in between. The CDR3 extends over 14 amino acids. The CDR3 spells CASSEGLGVQPQHF. DNA for the CDR3: TGTGCCAGCAGTGAAGGGTTAGGGGTTCAGCCCCAGCATTTT.

This clone turned up a few times. This sequence joins TRBV9 and TRBJ2-5, with 9 nucleotides matching TRBD2. Germline trimming cut 4 bases from V and 3 bases from J; bases unmatched to any gene: 4. The CDR3 runs 14 residues. Germline V CDR1 and CDR2: SGDLS, YYNGEE. In DNA form, the CDR3 reads TGTGCCAGCAGCCCGACTAGCGGTGAAGAGACCCAGTACTTC. Protein: CASSPTSGEETQYF.

Only one count was recorded for this clone. The CDR3 region has the DNA TGTGCCAGCAGGGCCAGGGGGCTAGTGAACACTGAAGCTTTCTTT. Amino acid sequence: CASRARGLVNTEAFF. The chain uses TRBV6-5 and TRBJ1-1, with 8 bases identical to TRBD1. The length of the CDR3 is 15 residues. V lost 6 bases and J lost 0; bases outside the gene matches: 6. Per germline, CDR1 MNHEY and CDR2 SVGAGI.

The chain uses TRBV11-2 and TRBJ2-7; D is undetermined. Trimming stripped 1 base from V and 3 bases from J, with 4 bases between. The CDR3 extends over 12 amino acids. Germline-derived CDR1 and CDR2 are SGHAT and FQNNGV. CDR3 protein: CASSLVSYEQYF. CDR3 nucleotides: TGTGCCAGCAGCTTAGTGAGCTACGAGCAGTACTTC. Filled out from reference TRBV11-2 and TRBJ2-7, the complete variable domain reads EAGVAQSPRYKIIEKRQSVAFWCNPISGHATLYWYQQILGQGPKLLIQFQNNGVVDDSQLPKDRFSAERLKGVDSTLKIQPAKLEDSAVYLCASSLVSYEQYFGPGTRLTVT.

This rearrangement joins TRBV5-1 to TRBJ2-7; 9 nucleotides match TRBD1. Trimming took 0 bases from V and 7 from J; bases not matched to a gene: 11. Germline CDR1 SGHRS, CDR2 YFSETQ. This CDR3 spans 16 amino acids. CDR3 DNA sequence: TGCGCCAGCAGCTTGGGTGAGGGACAGGGTGAGCGGGAGCAGTACTTC. This translates into CASSLGEGQGEREQYF. Combining the CDR3 with reference TRBV5-1 and TRBJ2-7 gives the whole variable domain KAGVTQTPRYLIKTRGQQVTLSCSPISGHRSVSWYQQTPGQGLQFLFEYFSETQRNKGNFPGRFSGRQFSNSRSEMNVSTLELGDSALYLCASSLGEGQGEREQYFGPGTRLTVT.

A note on this clone: The same CDR3 also results from other DNA sequences found in this sample. Here the CDR3 DNA reads TGTGCCGGCCGGCGGGGACTTGGCTATGGCTACACCTTC. Protein product: CAGRRGLGYGYTF. The V gene is TRBV2, the J gene TRBJ1-2; perhaps TRBD1 as D (5 bases). Germline V gene sequence: CDR1 SNHLY, CDR2 FYNNEI. V lost 11 bases and J 4 bases, leaving 17 bases between the germline ends. The CDR3 is 13 amino acids. The whole variable domain, remainder taken from reference TRBV2 and TRBJ1-2, is EPEVTQTPSHQVTQMGQEVILRCVPISNHLYFYWYRQILGQKVEFLVSFYNNEISEKSEIFDDQFSVERPDGSNFTLKIRSTKLEDSAMYFCAGRRGLGYGYTFGSGTRLTVV.

The V gene is TRBV4-2, the J gene TRBJ1-2, with a possible D match to TRBD1 (6 bases). With 0 bases removed from V and 2 bases from J, the gap between germline ends came to 13 bases. CDR3 length equals 16 residues. Germline V gives CDR1 LGHNA, CDR2 YNFKEQ. The CDR3 here is CASSQEFLGANYGYTF. The CDR3 nucleotides read TGTGCCAGCAGCCAAGAGTTCTTGGGGGCCAACTATGGCTACACCTTC.

The chain couples TRBV5-1 to TRBJ1-2; D is perhaps TRBD1 (6 bases). The CDR3 is 14 amino acids. The germline CDR1 and CDR2 sequences are SGHRS and YFSETQ. Trimming left V 0 bases short and J 7 bases short, with 13 bases between. The CDR3 loop is CASSLVQGPGGYTF. As DNA, the CDR3 is TGCGCCAGCAGCTTGGTACAGGGCCCCGGTGGCTACACCTTC.

The V gene is TRBV28, the J gene TRBJ2-7, with D unclear. Trimming shortened V by 9 bases and J by 4 bases, and 16 bases separated the two germline ends. Germline CDR1 is MDHEN and CDR2 is SYDVKM. The CDR3 sequence is 13 residues long. In DNA, the CDR3 is TGTGCCAGTCAAGCTACCACGGTATACGAGCAGTACTTC. Translated, it gives CASQATTVYEQYF. Complete variable domain (other parts from reference TRBV28 and TRBJ2-7): DVKVTQSSRYLVKRTGEKVFLECVQDMDHENMFWYRQDPGLGLRLIYFSYDVKMKEKGDIPEGYSVSREKKERFSLILESASTNQTSMYLCASQATTVYEQYFGPGTRLTVT.

This clone was picked up one time. The chain links TRBV4-1 to TRBJ1-2, with unresolved D. V shed 4 bases and J shed 3 bases, with 9 bases lying between them. Germline CDR1 reads MGHRA; CDR2 reads YSYEKL. The CDR3 runs to 13 residues. CDR3 in amino acids: CASSPWEYYGYTF. The CDR3 DNA sequence: TGCGCCAGCAGCCCCTGGGAGTACTATGGCTACACCTTC.

The chain carries TRBV5-4 and TRBJ2-5; D might be TRBD2 (5 bases). V was cut by 3 bases and J by 5 bases, with 11 bases left in between. Germline lookup yields CDR1 SGHNT and CDR2 YYREEE (reference sequence). The CDR3 runs 13 residues. CDR3 amino acids: CASSSPSTETQYF. CDR3 DNA sequence: TGTGCCAGCAGCTCACCTAGCACTGAGACCCAGTACTTC.

This rearrangement joins TRBV5-1 to TRBJ1-1; D uncertain. V dropped 2 bases and J dropped 1 base, with 9 bases sitting between them. Germline V lookup: CDR1 SGHRS, CDR2 YFSETQ. CDR3 length: 14 residues. CDR3 DNA sequence: TGCGCCAGCAGCTTTAACATTGAGAACACTGAAGCTTTCTTT. It specifies CASSFNIENTEAFF. Full variable domain (missing parts from reference TRBV5-1 and TRBJ1-1): KAGVTQTPRYLIKTRGQQVTLSCSPISGHRSVSWYQQTPGQGLQFLFEYFSETQRNKGNFPGRFSGRQFSNSRSEMNVSTLELGDSALYLCASSFNIENTEAFFGQGTRLTVV.

This chain links TRBV7-9 with TRBJ2-5; 7 positions match TRBD2. V lost 4 bases, J lost 4 bases, and 15 bases stayed unmatched. This CDR3 has 17 amino acids. Looked up from germline, CDR1 is SEHNR and CDR2 is FQNEAQ (reference sequence). CDR3 nucleotides: TGTGCCAGCAGCTCCCTCACATCCTATGGACTAGGAGAGACCCAGTACTTC. This gives the protein CASSSLTSYGLGETQYF.

This clone occurred once. The chain has TRBV6-1 and TRBJ1-2, with a possible D match to TRBD1 (6 bases). CDR1 and CDR2 (germline): MNHNS, SASEGT. The ends were cut back, 6 bases at V and 3 bases at J, with 11 bases in the middle. The CDR3 is made up of 13 amino acids. CDR3 in DNA: TGTGCCAGCAGGAGGGACACGTACTATGGCTACACCTTC. Translating gives CASRRDTYYGYTF.

The chain employs TRBV11-2 and TRBJ2-7; TRBD2 is a possible D gene (7 bases). The CDR3 loop spans 14 amino acids. Germline values: CDR1 SGHAT, CDR2 FQNNGV. V was clipped by 5 bases and J by 0 bases, with 11 bases between them. CDR3 nucleotides: TGTGCCAGCAGCCGGGGGGCAGCCTCCTACGAGCAGTACTTC. It translates to CASSRGAASYEQYF.

The V gene is TRBV4-2, the J gene TRBJ2-3; D might be TRBD1 (5 bases). The length of the CDR3 is 14 residues. Per germline, CDR1 LGHNA and CDR2 YNFKEQ. Trimming shortened V by 4 bases and J by 3 bases, and 11 bases separated the two germline ends. The CDR3 DNA sequence: TGTGCCAGCAGCCTACTTAGGGGTACAGATACGCAGTATTTT. Translating it yields CASSLLRGTDTQYF.

This rearrangement joins TRBV28 to TRBJ1-3, with a tentative D call TRBD1 (6 bases). CDR3 length equals 15 residues. Germline V lookup: CDR1 MDHEN, CDR2 SYDVKM. The V gene lost 5 bases and the J gene lost 0 bases, with 11 bases spanning the gap. CDR3 sequence (DNA): TGTGCCAGCAGTCCACAGGGATTCTCTGGAAACACCATATATTTT. This gives the protein CASSPQGFSGNTIYF.

The chain joins TRBV18 to TRBJ1-2, with 9 positions matching TRBD1. CDR1 and CDR2 (germline): KGHSH, LQKENI. The CDR3 is made up of 15 amino acids. Trimming cost V 3 bases and J 3 bases; bases outside gene matches: 5. The CDR3 DNA follows: TGTGCCAGCTCACCTACCGGGACAGGGCACTATGGCTACACCTTC. It yields the protein CASSPTGTGHYGYTF.